The present TCR beta chain was sequenced within a study of neurological immune-mediated disorders. Overall study results and limits: No sharing of CDR3 amino acid sequences was observed among expanded clones across subjects, suggesting private repertoires in all groups.

TCRdb fed the 5' RACE reads into MiXCR, producing one record per CDR3 protein. The repertoire holds some 37,000 distinct CDR3 sequences, with 9% to 12% as singletons. This clonotype was counted many times. Its cognate antigen is unknown. The sequence was collected from a woman aged 25 to 45 with HTLV-1-associated myelopathy (HAM/TSP). The sequenced sample was PBMCs.

The CDR3 DNA follows: TGCAGTGCTAAGGGGAACGGACACACCGGGGAGCTGTTTTTT. Amino acids: CSAKGNGHTGELFF. This rearrangement joins TRBV20-1 to TRBJ2-2; perhaps TRBD1 as D (5 bases). This CDR3 has 14 amino acids. V lost 4 bases and J 3 bases, leaving 12 bases between the germline ends. The germline CDR1 and CDR2 sequences are DFQATT and SNEGSKA (reference sequence).